Below, 29 T cell receptor beta chains from the same sample are listed, as sequenced in a study of blood T cell repertoires in COVID-19. Profiling relied on immunoSEQ multiplex PCR, and the TCRdb table lists in-frame clones only, not all of them. The data show a few hundred thousand clones, approximately 85% seen once. The material sequenced was PBMCs or T cells enriched from blood (not recorded which). The receptors here all came from a man aged 25-40 years who had recovered from COVID-19.

This chain links TRBV30 with TRBJ1-2; 9 positions agree with TRBD1. The length of the CDR3 is 14 residues. CDR1 and CDR2 from the germline V gene are GTSNPN and SVGIG (reference sequence). Germline trimming cut 6 bases from V and 4 bases from J; bases unmatched to any gene: 9. CDR3 nucleotides: TGTGCCTGCCACAGACAGGGGGTAGTCTATGGCTACACCTTC. It codes for CACHRQGVVYGYTF. Full variable domain (remainder filled in from reference TRBV30 and TRBJ1-2): SQTIHQWPATLVQPVGSPLSLECTVEGTSNPNLYWYRQAAGRGLQLLFYSVGIGQISSEVPQNLSASRPQDRQFILSSKKLLLSDSGFYLCACHRQGVVYGYTFGSGTRLTVV.

The chain joins TRBV6-5 to TRBJ1-6, with D uncertain. Germline V CDR1 and CDR2: MNHEY, SVGAGI. Trimming stripped 0 bases from V and 5 bases from J, with 5 bases between. The CDR3 extends over 14 amino acids. The CDR3 nucleotides are TGTGCCAGCAGTTACTCCTTTAATAATTCACCCCTCCACTTT. Protein sequence: CASSYSFNNSPLHF.

This chain joins TRBV5-1 and TRBJ2-1; TRBD2 matches 8 bases. The CDR3 is made up of 14 amino acids. Looked up from germline, CDR1 is SGHRS and CDR2 is YFSETQ. V was clipped by 2 bases and J by 8 bases; unmatched bases: 6. The DNA for the CDR3 is TGCGCCAGCAGCTTAGGCGGGGGGAGGGATGAGCAGTTCTTC. This translates into CASSLGGGRDEQFF.

This clone was counted once. The chain recombines TRBV19 with TRBJ2-7, with TRBD2 matching 13 bases. Trimming at V came to 3 bases and at J to 5 bases, leaving 7 bases not matched to a gene. Germline values: CDR1 LNHDA, CDR2 SQIVND (reference sequence). The CDR3 contains 16 residues. Written as DNA, the CDR3 is TGTGCCAGTAGTATGGCAATGACTAGCGGGGGGAACGAGCAGTACTTC. Protein sequence: CASSMAMTSGGNEQYF.

The V and J genes are TRBV18 and TRBJ1-1; D is possibly TRBD1 (5 bases). CDR3 length: 14 amino acids. The germline V gene has CDR1 KGHSH and CDR2 LQKENI. Trimming shortened V by 3 bases and J by 3 bases, and 11 bases separated the two germline ends. The CDR3 sequence: CASSPRKGDTEAFF. The CDR3 DNA is TGTGCCAGCTCACCCCGGAAAGGGGACACTGAAGCTTTCTTT. The full variable domain, completed using reference TRBV18 and TRBJ1-1, is NAGVMQNPRHLVRRRGQEARLRCSPMKGHSHVYWYRQLPEEGLKFMVYLQKENIIDESGMPKERFSAEFPKEGPSILRIQQVVRGDSAAYFCASSPRKGDTEAFFGQGTRLTVV.

This CDR3 is CASSSSGGGNNEQFF. The CDR3 DNA is TGTGCCAGTAGTTCTAGCGGGGGCGGTAACAATGAGCAGTTCTTC. J is TRBJ2-1 and V is TRBV19; 10 positions agree with TRBD2. V lost 5 bases, J lost 5 bases, and 6 bases stayed unmatched. Germline V gene sequence: CDR1 LNHDA, CDR2 SQIVND (reference sequence). The CDR3 runs to 15 residues.

The chain carries TRBV6-5 and TRBJ1-3, with D possibly matching TRBD1 (5 bases). CDR1 and CDR2 (germline): MNHEY, SVGAGI. V was pared by 2 bases and J by 7 bases, with 18 bases between. The CDR3 covers 16 residues. The CDR3 region is CASSYGVGTLGNTIYF. Here the CDR3 DNA reads TGTGCCAGCAGTTACGGAGTCGGGACTCTTGGGAACACCATATATTTT.

This clone was observed a handful of times. This chain joins TRBV5-1 and TRBJ2-7; 10 nucleotides agree with TRBD1. The germline V gene has CDR1 SGHRS and CDR2 YFSETQ. The CDR3 is made up of 16 amino acids. V shed 0 bases and J 5 bases; nucleotides not matched to a gene: 8. This CDR3 reads CASSLDPGQGSDEQYF. In DNA, the CDR3 is TGCGCCAGCAGCTTGGACCCGGGACAGGGGTCTGACGAGCAGTACTTC.

The DNA of the CDR3 is TGTGCCATCAGAGGGCAGGGAGGGTTTGGCGAGCAGTACTTC. Its protein is CAIRGQGGFGEQYF. This chain uses TRBV10-3 with TRBJ2-7; 7 bases line up with TRBD2. J gave up 6 bases and V 6 bases, and 11 bases lay outside the gene matches. CDR3 length: 14 amino acids. Germline assignment: CDR1 ENHRY and CDR2 SYGVKD.

This chain joins TRBV11-2 and TRBJ2-1; 7 bases align to TRBD1. The CDR3 loop spans 15 amino acids. J gave up 2 bases and V 2 bases, and 3 bases lay outside the gene matches. Germline loops: CDR1 SGHAT, CDR2 FQNNGV. The DNA of the CDR3 is TGTGCCAGCAGCTTAATGACAGGGACCTACAATGAGCAGTTCTTC. This codes for CASSLMTGTYNEQFF.

The V gene is TRBV11-2, the J gene TRBJ1-1; 7 nucleotides match TRBD1. The CDR3 is 18 residues long. The germline V gene has CDR1 SGHAT and CDR2 FQNNGV. V was clipped by 1 base and J by 0 bases; unmatched bases: 11. In nucleotides, the CDR3 is TGTGCCAGCAGCTTAGTTCGACTTACAGGGGCGATGAACACTGAAGCTTTCTTT. This gives the protein CASSLVRLTGAMNTEAFF.

V usage is TRBV27 and J usage is TRBJ1-1, with 7 positions matching TRBD1. CDR1 is MNHEY and CDR2 is SMNVEV in the germline V gene (reference sequence). This CDR3 is 15 amino acids long. V lost 5 bases to trimming and J lost 0 bases; unmatched junction nucleotides: 6. This CDR3 is CASSRGTVMNTEAFF. In DNA, the CDR3 is TGTGCCAGCAGTCGCGGGACAGTCATGAACACTGAAGCTTTCTTT.

This rearrangement joins TRBV6-5 to TRBJ2-1, with TRBD1 as a possible D gene (6 bases). This CDR3 region has 13 residues. Germline V lookup: CDR1 MNHEY, CDR2 SVGAGI. The V end lost 6 bases, the J end lost 4 bases, and 10 bases lay between the germline ends. The CDR3 DNA reads TGTGCCAGCAGAAGGACAGAGTACAATGAGCAGTTCTTC. This encodes CASRRTEYNEQFF.

V is TRBV12-5 and J is TRBJ1-2; 9 bases are shared with TRBD1. The length of the CDR3 is 21 residues. Germline trimming cut 0 bases from V and 8 bases from J; bases unmatched to any gene: 25. Germline values: CDR1 LGHNT, CDR2 FRNRAP. The DNA for the CDR3 is TGTGCTAGTGGTTTGGTATCAGTATCGCCGGGACAGGGATGGCATTCGGGCGGCTACACCTTC. Residues: CASGLVSVSPGQGWHSGGYTF. The full variable domain, with the rest looked up from reference TRBV12-5 and TRBJ1-2, is DARVTQTPRHKVTEMGQEVTMRCQPILGHNTVFWYRQTMMQGLELLAYFRNRAPLDDSGMPKDRFSAEMPDATLATLKIQPSEPRDSAVYFCASGLVSVSPGQGWHSGGYTFGSGTRLTVV.

This chain uses TRBV7-8 with TRBJ1-4, with a possible D match to TRBD1 (5 bases). The ends were cut back, 2 bases at V and 5 bases at J, with 21 bases in the middle. This CDR3 has 18 amino acids. In germline, CDR1 is SGHVS, CDR2 FQNEAQ. The CDR3 spells CASSLSNPSGTANEKLFF. The CDR3 bases are TGTGCCAGCAGCTTATCGAACCCAAGCGGGACGGCGAATGAAAAACTGTTTTTT.

The chain recombines TRBV19 with TRBJ1-6, with D perhaps TRBD1 (5 bases). CDR3 length equals 17 residues. V was shortened by 3 bases and J by 5 bases, with 17 bases between the two germline ends. Germline V gene data show CDR1 as LNHDA and CDR2 as SQIVND (reference sequence). CDR3 residues: CASSIATSWGDNSPLHF. The CDR3 nucleotides are TGTGCCAGTAGTATCGCCACCTCTTGGGGGGATAATTCACCCCTCCACTTT.

V usage is TRBV13 and J usage is TRBJ2-3; 11 bases match TRBD1. The CDR3 spans 16 residues. The trim removed 4 bases at V and 3 bases at J, leaving 6 bases unmatched. Germline-derived CDR1 and CDR2 are PRHDT and FYEKMQ (reference sequence). In DNA form, the CDR3 reads TGTGCCAGCAGCTCTATGGACAGGGGGCCAACAGATACGCAGTATTTT. It encodes CASSSMDRGPTDTQYF. The full variable domain, in which reference TRBV13 and TRBJ2-3 provide the parts outside the CDR3, is AAGVIQSPRHLIKEKRETATLKCYPIPRHDTVYWYQQGPGQDPQFLISFYEKMQSDKGSIPDRFSAQQFSDYHSELNMSSLELGDSALYFCASSSMDRGPTDTQYFGPGTRLTVL.

The chain carries TRBV11-3 and TRBJ2-5, with 8 positions matching TRBD1. There are 14 residues in the CDR3. Trimming took 5 bases from V and 7 from J; bases not matched to a gene: 9. CDR1 is SGHNT and CDR2 is YENEEA in the germline V gene. Here the CDR3 reads CASSSPDRAGTQYF. Written as DNA, the CDR3 is TGTGCCAGCAGCAGCCCGGACAGGGCGGGGACCCAGTACTTC.

The rearrangement uses TRBV24-1 and TRBJ1-2, with a weak D call TRBD1 (5 bases). The CDR3 loop spans 16 amino acids. Germline V CDR1 and CDR2: KGHDR, SFDVKD. Trimming left V 1 base short and J 2 bases short, with 13 bases between. CDR3 nucleotides: TGTGCCACCAGTGATTTCGGGGGTACCGGGAACTATGGCTACACCTTC. As protein: CATSDFGGTGNYGYTF.

V gene TRBV7-2 combines with J gene TRBJ1-3; a weak D match, TRBD1 (5 bases). The germline V and J ends were trimmed by 5 bases and 7 bases, with 21 bases remaining between them. The CDR3 length is 16 residues. Germline assignment: CDR1 SGHTA and CDR2 FQGNSA. Here the CDR3 reads CASSPVGWTRGNTIYF. The CDR3 DNA is TGTGCCAGCAGCCCTGTTGGTTGGACTAGGGGCAACACCATATATTTT.

In DNA, the CDR3 is TGTGCCAGCAGTCCCCAGGAACGAGGGGGCGCGTATGAAAAACTGTTTTTT. Its translation is CASSPQERGGAYEKLFF. The J gene is TRBJ1-4, the V gene TRBV6-6, with 7 positions matching TRBD1. Germline V gene sequence: CDR1 MNHNY, CDR2 SVGAGI (reference sequence). This CDR3 has 17 residues. Germline trimming cut 5 bases from V and 6 bases from J; bases unmatched to any gene: 15.

This clone was picked up a small number of times. The chain combines TRBV27 with TRBJ2-7; 7 nucleotides agree with TRBD1. The J segment lost 2 bases and the V segment lost 4 bases, leaving 8 bases of the junction unmatched. This CDR3 comprises 15 residues. The germline CDR1 and CDR2 sequences are MNHEY and SMNVEV (reference sequence). The CDR3 protein is CASSSSGTVTYEQYF. CDR3 sequence (DNA): TGTGCCAGCAGTTCCTCCGGGACAGTGACCTACGAGCAGTACTTC.

V usage is TRBV4-3 and J usage is TRBJ1-1; a possible D gene is TRBD1 (6 bases). The V gene lost 1 base and the J gene lost 11 bases, with 20 bases spanning the gap. The germline V gene has CDR1 LGHNA and CDR2 YSLEER. The CDR3 covers 15 residues. The CDR3 DNA reads as TGCGCCAGCAGCCAAGGCCCTCGGGGGAGGGGGGCGGCTTTCTTT. Translation: CASSQGPRGRGAAFF.

V usage is TRBV18 and J usage is TRBJ2-7; tentative D call: TRBD2 (7 bases). Germline-derived CDR1 and CDR2 are KGHSH and LQKENI. V was cut by 5 bases and J by 5 bases, with 10 bases left in between. This CDR3 spans 12 amino acids. The CDR3 coding sequence is TGTGCCAGCTCAAGGGGGGGTCACGAGCAGTACTTC. It yields the protein CASSRGGHEQYF. The complete variable domain, with remaining parts taken from reference TRBV18 and TRBJ2-7, reads NAGVMQNPRHLVRRRGQEARLRCSPMKGHSHVYWYRQLPEEGLKFMVYLQKENIIDESGMPKERFSAEFPKEGPSILRIQQVVRGDSAAYFCASSRGGHEQYFGPGTRLTVT.

This chain joins TRBV7-2 and TRBJ2-7; 9 nucleotides agree with TRBD1. Germline loops: CDR1 SGHTA, CDR2 FQGNSA. The CDR3 is made up of 16 amino acids. J was trimmed by 3 bases and V by 2 bases; bases with no gene match: 8. The CDR3: CASSLTGTGFGYEQYF. The CDR3 coding sequence is TGTGCCAGCAGCTTAACCGGGACAGGGTTTGGCTACGAGCAGTACTTC.

A single count supports this clone. This chain joins TRBV30 and TRBJ2-1; D perhaps matches TRBD1 (6 bases). CDR1 GTSNPN and CDR2 SVGIG come from the germline V gene (reference sequence). The V and J ends lost 3 bases and 10 bases respectively, with 10 bases between them. The CDR3 has 11 residues. CDR3 protein: CAWSQGPEQFF. In nucleotides, the CDR3 is TGTGCCTGGAGCCAGGGGCCCGAGCAGTTCTTC. The whole variable domain, filled in from reference TRBV30 and TRBJ2-1, reads SQTIHQWPATLVQPVGSPLSLECTVEGTSNPNLYWYRQAAGRGLQLLFYSVGIGQISSEVPQNLSASRPQDRQFILSSKKLLLSDSGFYLCAWSQGPEQFFGPGTRLTVL.

This clone was detected only a few times. The chain is built from TRBV12-5 and TRBJ1-1; TRBD1 matches at 11 bases. This CDR3 is built from 16 residues. The ends lost 6 bases at V and 4 bases at J; junction bases unmatched: 10. In germline, CDR1 is LGHNT, CDR2 FRNRAP. CDR3 loop: CASGIGQGARGTEAFF. The CDR3 DNA reads as TGTGCTAGTGGAATCGGACAGGGGGCGAGGGGCACTGAAGCTTTCTTT. The full variable domain, its missing parts supplied by reference TRBV12-5 and TRBJ1-1, is DARVTQTPRHKVTEMGQEVTMRCQPILGHNTVFWYRQTMMQGLELLAYFRNRAPLDDSGMPKDRFSAEMPDATLATLKIQPSEPRDSAVYFCASGIGQGARGTEAFFGQGTRLTVV.

The chain links TRBV14 to TRBJ2-1, with TRBD2 as a possible D gene (6 bases). This CDR3 has 13 amino acids. V was shortened by 0 bases and J by 12 bases, with 12 bases between the two germline ends. The V gene's germline CDR1 is SGHDN and CDR2 FVKESK. CDR3 loop: CASSQDPGLLQFF. CDR3 nucleotide sequence: TGTGCCAGCAGCCAAGATCCGGGACTTCTGCAGTTCTTC. The entire variable domain, with the rest obtained from reference TRBV14 and TRBJ2-1, is as follows: EAGVTQFPSHSVIEKGQTVTLRCDPISGHDNLYWYRRVMGKEIKFLLHFVKESKQDESGMPNNRFLAERTGGTYSTLKVQPAELEDSGVYFCASSQDPGLLQFFGPGTRLTVL.

The genes are TRBV6-5 and TRBJ2-1; possible D gene TRBD2, 6 bases. This CDR3 has 15 amino acids. Germline loops: CDR1 MNHEY, CDR2 SVGAGI. Trimming removed 6 bases from V and 5 bases from J, with 17 bases in between. This CDR3 is CASSLDLAKNNEQFF. In nucleotides, the CDR3 is TGTGCCAGCAGCCTGGACCTAGCGAAAAACAATGAGCAGTTCTTC.